The text below deals with one T cell receptor beta chain. The antigen it binds to is not known. Within one base of it there is no much larger clone, and no base qualities were kept. A second Seattle source provided samples from volunteer blood donors who had recovered from COVID-19. The collaborating institutions used their own protocols to collect whole blood in K2EDTA tubes. For TCRbeta analysis, collaborator samples were shipped as frozen whole blood, as isolated PBMCs, or as DNA extracted from either sample type. The sample comes from a study of blood T cell repertoires in COVID-19 (dated by TCRdb to 2018 to 2021). For the wider study: Samples from collaborators originated in the United States, Italy and Spain and spanned both the acute and convalescent phases of COVID-19. A de-identified subject ID, COVID-19 status, age in years and sex were almost always included in the sample metadata. The samples were drawn from two sources: the first 160 participants of the ongoing ImmuneRACE study, and some 1,300 subjects contributed by 6 global collaborators. The repertoires were made available in a free public database intended to serve as a resource for research on the immune response to SARS-CoV-2. Where available, HLA class I and class II types were obtained from metadata supplied by the sample provider rather than from assay-based typing. Subjects who had been exposed to COVID-19, were actively infected with it, or had recovered from it provided the deeply sampled blood TCRbeta repertoires that made up the dataset. The prospective study material was composed of cDNA or gDNA derived from T cells, B-cell-depleted T cells, or PBMCs.

What the authors observed across the whole study: Clinical and demographic metadata were provided uncurated, with the amount varying by source and participant.

TCRbeta CDR3 regions were amplified from genomic DNA using the immunoSEQ Assay, a bias-controlled multiplex PCR. The paper's processing steps were these. The number of nucleated cells in each sample was estimated by amplification of reference gene primers within the assay. To quantify the absolute abundance of each unique TCRbeta CDR3 rearrangement, sequence reads were collapsed and filtered. For each sample, productive Simpson clonality was calculated as the square root of Simpson's diversity index over productive rearrangements. In TCRdb, the immuneACCESS table is reduced to in-frame sequences with V and J assigned. These tables do not hold every clone; where another copy was compared, an unresolved V gene accounts for under half, and the others remain unexplained. V, J and clone size reflect that table, while D and trimming were determined from the DNA. This sample is represented by some 290,000 clones; approximately 82% of them were singletons. The ten top clones hold about 4.9% of the sample.

The germline V gene yields SGHTA for CDR1 and FQGTGA for CDR2. At the junction V is shortened by 5 bases and J by 2 bases; bases outside the gene matches: 5. From the cysteine up to the phenylalanine, the CDR3 has a length of 15 residues. The DNA shown is the 45-base CDR3, in frame from base 1. The chain couples TRBV7-3 to TRBJ2-3; TRBD2 matches 9 bases in the middle. The clonotype was recovered from a man aged 55-75 years who had recovered from COVID-19. Sequenced input: peripheral blood. The nucleotide sequence is TGTGCCAGCAGCCCCCTAGCGGGGAACACAGATACGCAGTATTTT. Translated, it reads CASSPLAGNTDTQYF.